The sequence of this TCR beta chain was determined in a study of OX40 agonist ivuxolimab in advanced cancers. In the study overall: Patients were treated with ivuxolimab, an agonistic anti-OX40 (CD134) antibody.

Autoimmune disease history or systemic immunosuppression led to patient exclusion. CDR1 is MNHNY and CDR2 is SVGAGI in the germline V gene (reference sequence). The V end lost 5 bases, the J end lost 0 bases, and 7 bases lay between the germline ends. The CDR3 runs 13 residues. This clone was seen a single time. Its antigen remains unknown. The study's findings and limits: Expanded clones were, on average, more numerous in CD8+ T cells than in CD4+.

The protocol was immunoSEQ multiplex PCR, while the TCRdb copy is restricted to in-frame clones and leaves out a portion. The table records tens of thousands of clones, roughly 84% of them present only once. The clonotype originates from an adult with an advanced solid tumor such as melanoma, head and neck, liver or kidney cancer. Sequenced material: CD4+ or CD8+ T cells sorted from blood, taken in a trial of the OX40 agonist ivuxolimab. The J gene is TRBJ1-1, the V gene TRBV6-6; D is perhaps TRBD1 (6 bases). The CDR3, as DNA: TGTGCCAGCAGTCGGACAGTGAACACTGAAGCTTTCTTT. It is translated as CASSRTVNTEAFF.